This TCR beta chain was captured in a study of OX40 agonist ivuxolimab in advanced cancers. A note on the overall study: Ivuxolimab, which targeted the costimulatory receptor OX40 (CD134), was an agonistic, fully human IgG2 monoclonal antibody. Patients were allowed to have had prior anti-PD-1, anti-PD-L1 or anti-CTLA-4 therapy, and more than 35% of the dose-escalation patients had been treated with checkpoint inhibitors. Partial responses occurred in three dose-escalation patients: two with cutaneous melanoma and one with hepatocellular carcinoma. Of the roughly 50 dose-escalation patients, hepatocellular carcinoma was present in approximately 20, melanoma in around 15, renal cell carcinoma in 9 and head and neck cancer in 9. Peripheral TCRbeta sequencing was intended to test whether TCR sequence diversity was altered and clonal T-cell expansion was caused by ivuxolimab. The paper reports the monotherapy dose-escalation portion (N of about 54 patients) of the phase I ivuxolimab trial. A male proportion of 82.7% and a mean age of approximately 58 years, ranging from roughly 23 to 85, were recorded for the dose-escalation cohort. Intravenous ivuxolimab was administered to patients every 2 weeks at six dose levels: 0.01, 0.1, 0.3, 1.5, 3 and 10 mg/kg. Study-wide findings and limitations: In the 0.1-3.0 mg/kg groups, partial responders had among the lowest normalized peripheral clonal expansion, particularly in CD8+ T cells. The antigen specificity of the clonally expanded peripheral T cells was not determined. Clonal expansion of both CD4+ and CD8+ blood T cells was observed from baseline to week 6 at doses 0.1 to 3.0 mg/kg. Low levels of normalized T-cell clonal expansion were also shown by some nonresponding patients. On average, CD8+ T cells showed more expanded clones than CD4+ T cells after ivuxolimab.

Genomic DNA was isolated from the sorted cells so that the TCRbeta CDR3 region could be sequenced. The immunoSEQ Assay was used for sequencing of TCRbeta CDR3 regions. TCRdb mirrors the immuneACCESS table, restricted to in-frame sequences. Some clones are absent from its copies; in checked studies, under half trace to an unresolved V gene, and the reason for the others is unknown. The sample table shows approximately 54,000 clones, and roughly 90% are seen once. Of the sample, about 9.3% is held by the ten largest clones. As concerns this clone: Its antigen has not been determined. Per-base quality was not reported, and no clone a single base away is much larger than it.

The trial excluded patients who had a history of autoimmune disease or were on systemic immunosuppression. Peripheral blood for TCR sequencing was collected from all dose cohorts at baseline, on cycle 4 day 1, and on cycle 7 day 1. The samples were taken from a phase I, first-in-human, multicenter, open-label dose-escalation trial of ivuxolimab. The trial enrolled adults with locally advanced or metastatic head and neck squamous cell, hepatocellular, melanoma or renal cell carcinoma. Before TCR sequencing, CD4+ T cells and CD8+ T cells from peripheral blood were sorted into separate populations. CDR1 and CDR2 (KGHSH, LQKENI) derive from the germline V gene. At the junction V is shortened by 6 bases and J by 9 bases, with 18 bases in between. Its CDR3 holds 13 amino acids, cysteine through phenylalanine. The entry retains the CDR3 DNA only, 39 bases that are in frame from base 1.

Here the chain combines TRBV18 and TRBJ2-7, with the D gene possibly TRBD1 or TRBD2, each one fitting 5 bases. Material: CD4+ or CD8+ T cells sorted from blood, obtained in a trial of the OX40 agonist ivuxolimab. This receptor was obtained from an adult with an advanced solid tumor such as melanoma, head and neck, liver or kidney cancer. The DNA sequence reads TGTGCCAGCTCCGGGACGACACTACAGGCGCAGTACTTC. Translation gives CASSGTTLQAQYF.